Presented here are 13 T cell receptor beta chains from one specimen sequenced in a study of T-cell reconstitution after alpha-beta-depleted transplantation in children. Construction of the TCRbeta library involved unique molecular identifiers. From the PCR reads, TCRdb called clonotypes with MiXCR, one entry per CDR3 protein. In the table there are 600,000 or so distinct CDR3 sequences, under 30% of which are singletons. The sample was PBMCs, mostly from graft donor cells, taken 360 days after TCRalphabeta/CD19-depleted stem cell transplant. Receptors were obtained from a boy younger than two who had a stem cell transplant for acute myeloid leukemia, so the T cells may come from the graft donor.

The V and J genes are TRBV18 and TRBJ2-5; 8 bases fit TRBD1. This CDR3 contains 15 residues. Germline V gene data show CDR1 as KGHSH and CDR2 as LQKENI. V shed 4 bases, J shed 2 bases, and the junction held 6 bases outside the gene matches. The chain's CDR3 is CASSRMTGDQETQYF. The CDR3 nucleotides are TGTGCCAGCTCACGCATGACAGGGGATCAAGAGACCCAGTACTTC.

This clonotype was counted many times. The gene calls are TRBV5-1 and TRBJ2-3, with D possibly matching TRBD2 (5 bases). Trimming stripped 2 bases from V and 4 bases from J, with 14 bases between. Germline CDR1 reads SGHRS; CDR2 reads YFSETQ. CDR3 length: 15 residues. For the CDR3, the DNA is TGCGCCAGCAGCTTCGAGGAGGCTAGCTCAGATACGCAGTATTTT. It codes for CASSFEEASSDTQYF.

This chain joins TRBV5-1 and TRBJ2-1; D perhaps matches TRBD1 (6 bases). This CDR3 is built from 12 residues. V lost 5 bases and J 7 bases, leaving 10 bases between the germline ends. CDR1 is SGHRS, CDR2 YFSETQ, per germline. The CDR3: CASRLGQNEQFF. The CDR3 DNA is TGCGCCAGCAGACTGGGACAAAATGAGCAGTTCTTC.

J is TRBJ2-2 and V is TRBV27; D remains unclear. V lost 3 bases and J 7 bases, leaving 9 bases between the germline ends. The germline gives CDR1 MNHEY, CDR2 SMNVEV (reference sequence). This CDR3 contains 13 residues. The CDR3 loop reads CASSFRPDGELFF. In nucleotides, the CDR3 is TGTGCCAGCAGTTTCAGGCCGGACGGGGAGCTGTTTTTT.

This clonotype has more than one count but fewer than ten. This rearrangement joins TRBV29-1 to TRBJ2-5; D gene uncertain. Trimming pared 8 bases from V and 5 bases from J, leaving 12 bases between. Germline V lookup: CDR1 SQVTM, CDR2 ANQGSEA. CDR3 length equals 11 residues. The CDR3: CSTSLGETQYF. The CDR3 nucleotides are TGCAGCACGAGTCTCGGTGAGACCCAGTACTTC.

This clonotype was found a few times. The CDR3 region is CASSLVGNNEQFF. CDR3 nucleotides: TGCGCCAGCAGCTTGGTAGGCAACAATGAGCAGTTCTTC. V usage is TRBV5-1 and J usage is TRBJ2-1; D is ambiguous. This CDR3 contains 13 residues. The V end was cut by 0 bases, the J end by 5 bases, with 6 bases between. The germline gives CDR1 SGHRS, CDR2 YFSETQ.

This clonotype was counted ten times or more. In nucleotides, the CDR3 is TGTGCCAGCAGTACATTCCTAGGACAGGGGAAGTCCAATGAGCAGTTCTTC. This encodes CASSTFLGQGKSNEQFF. The chain has TRBV6-1 and TRBJ2-1, with 9 nucleotides matching TRBD1. Losses at the gene ends were 5 bases for V and 6 bases for J; bases not matched to a gene: 14. The CDR3 has 17 amino acids. Germline lookup yields CDR1 MNHNS and CDR2 SASEGT.

This clonotype was seen only a few times. The gene calls are TRBV6-1 and TRBJ2-5; tentatively, D is TRBD1 or TRBD2 (5 bases each). CDR3 length: 14 residues. V was cut by 11 bases and J by 5 bases, with 21 bases left in between. CDR1 and CDR2 (germline): MNHNS, SASEGT. The DNA of the CDR3 is TGTGCCTGCCACCCCTACCGGGGCTGGGAGACCCAGTACTTC. It yields the protein CACHPYRGWETQYF.

Only a few counts were recorded for this clonotype. This chain connects TRBV5-6 to TRBJ1-1; D remains ambiguous. The length of the CDR3 is 15 residues. Germline-derived CDR1 and CDR2 are SGHDT and YYEEEE. V was shortened by 0 bases and J by 1 base, with 10 bases between the two germline ends. The CDR3, as DNA: TGTGCCAGCAGCTTGGGTCCCCGGCAGAACACTGAAGCTTTCTTT. It translates to CASSLGPRQNTEAFF.

This clonotype has a count of ten or more. The chain uses TRBV5-1 and TRBJ2-5; TRBD2 is a possible D gene (7 bases). Per germline, CDR1 SGHRS and CDR2 YFSETQ. Between the trimmed V and J ends, which lost 3 bases and 4 bases, there was a span of 10 bases. The CDR3 runs 13 residues. The CDR3 loop reads CASSSGGRETQYF. In DNA, the CDR3 is TGCGCCAGCAGCTCCGGGGGGCGAGAGACCCAGTACTTC.

This clonotype was picked up many times. V is TRBV28 and J is TRBJ2-2, with 16 bases matching TRBD2. The germline gives CDR1 MDHEN, CDR2 SYDVKM. This CDR3 contains 17 residues. Trimming took 5 bases from V and 7 from J; bases not matched to a gene: 7. The CDR3 DNA sequence: TGTGCCAGCAGTCCGGGACTAGCGGGGGGGATAGGCGGGGAGCTGTTTTTT. Translated: CASSPGLAGGIGGELFF.

The chain uses TRBV7-2 and TRBJ1-1; D remains ambiguous. V lost 2 bases and J 8 bases, leaving 3 bases between the germline ends. The germline V gene has CDR1 SGHTA and CDR2 FQGNSA. CDR3 size: 10 residues. In DNA, the CDR3 is TGTGCCAGCAGCTTAATGGAAGCTTTCTTT. It specifies CASSLMEAFF.

A few counts support this clonotype. This chain uses TRBV19 with TRBJ2-3; no definite D call. The CDR3 sequence is 14 residues long. V was shortened by 4 bases and J by 2 bases, with 10 bases between the two germline ends. Germline V gives CDR1 LNHDA, CDR2 SQIVND (reference sequence). CDR3 loop: CASSNGRYTDTQYF. Here the CDR3 DNA reads TGTGCCAGTAGTAATGGGCGATACACAGATACGCAGTATTTT.